This T cell receptor beta chain was identified in a study of cytomegalovirus exposure and HLA in healthy donors. Study overall: There were just under 400 genotyped donors. Of these, roughly 86% fell in the genetic ancestry cluster associated with self-reported Caucasian donors.

Notes on this clone: Its specificity is not known.

V was clipped by 6 bases and J by 1 base; unmatched bases: 8. Germline V gene sequence: CDR1 ENHRY, CDR2 SYGVKD. The CDR3 covers 18 residues. General study results and limits: Most subjects' HLA-A and HLA-B alleles were reportedly predicted from TCR beta sequences. The authors enumerated under 200 TCR beta chains as linked to cytomegalovirus. A classifier reportedly called cytomegalovirus status with high sensitivity and specificity.

The PCR employed 60 Vbeta primers together with 13 Jbeta primers. The table came from immunoSEQ multiplex PCR; TCRdb's copy has only in-frame clones and leaves some out. The sample records about 140,000 clones, roughly 80% being singletons. The V gene is TRBV10-3, the J gene TRBJ2-5, with TRBD2 matching 16 bases. The receptor was isolated from a female donor in good health and CMV-seronegative. The sequencing input was PBMCs. The CDR3 bases are TGTGCCATCAGCCTCGGGACTAGCGGGGGGGACCCCCAAGAGACCCAGTACTTC. Residues: CAISLGTSGGDPQETQYF.